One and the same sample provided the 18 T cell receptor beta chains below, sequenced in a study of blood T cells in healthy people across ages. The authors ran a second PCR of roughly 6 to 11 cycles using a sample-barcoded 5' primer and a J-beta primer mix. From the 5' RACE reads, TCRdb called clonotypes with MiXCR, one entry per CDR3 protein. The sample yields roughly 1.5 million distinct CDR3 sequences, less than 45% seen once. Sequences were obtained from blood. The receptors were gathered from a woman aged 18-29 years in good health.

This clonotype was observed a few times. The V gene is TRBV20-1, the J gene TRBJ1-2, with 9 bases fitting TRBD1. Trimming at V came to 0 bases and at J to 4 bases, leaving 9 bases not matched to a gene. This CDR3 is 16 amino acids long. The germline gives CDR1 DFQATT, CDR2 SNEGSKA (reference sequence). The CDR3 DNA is TGCAGTGCTAGAGATCTCAACAGGGGGCGCCGCTATGGCTACACCTTC. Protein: CSARDLNRGRRYGYTF.

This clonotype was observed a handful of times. The CDR3 sequence: CASSNPRTSDSYEQYF. The CDR3 coding sequence is TGTGCCAGCAGTAACCCGCGGACTAGCGACTCCTACGAGCAGTACTTC. The V and J genes are TRBV2 and TRBJ2-7; TRBD2 matches at 9 bases. The V gene's germline CDR1 is SNHLY and CDR2 FYNNEI. The CDR3 runs to 16 residues. Losses at the gene ends were 5 bases for V and 0 bases for J; bases not matched to a gene: 8.

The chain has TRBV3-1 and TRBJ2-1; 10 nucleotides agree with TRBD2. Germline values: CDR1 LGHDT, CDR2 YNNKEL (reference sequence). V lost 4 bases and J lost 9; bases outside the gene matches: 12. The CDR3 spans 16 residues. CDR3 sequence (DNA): TGTGCCAGCAGCCCTCGAGGGCTAGCGGGAGATTTTGAGCAGTTCTTC. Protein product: CASSPRGLAGDFEQFF.

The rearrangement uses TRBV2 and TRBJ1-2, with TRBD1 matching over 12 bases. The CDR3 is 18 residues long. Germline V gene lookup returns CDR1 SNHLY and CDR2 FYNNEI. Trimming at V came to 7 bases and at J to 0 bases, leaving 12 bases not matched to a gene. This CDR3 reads CASTLARDRGLANYGYTF. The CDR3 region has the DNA TGTGCCAGCACCTTGGCCCGGGACAGGGGGCTAGCTAACTATGGCTACACCTTC.

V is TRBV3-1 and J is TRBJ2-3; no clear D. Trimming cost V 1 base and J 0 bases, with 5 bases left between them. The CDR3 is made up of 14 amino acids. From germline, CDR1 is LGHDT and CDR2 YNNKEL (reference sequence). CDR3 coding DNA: TGTGCCAGCAGCCAAGTAAGGAGCACAGATACGCAGTATTTT. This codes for CASSQVRSTDTQYF.

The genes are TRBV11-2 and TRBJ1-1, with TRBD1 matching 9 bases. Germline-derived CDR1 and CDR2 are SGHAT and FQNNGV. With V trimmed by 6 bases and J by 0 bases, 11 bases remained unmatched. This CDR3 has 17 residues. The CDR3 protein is CASRQGTGRRMNTEAFF. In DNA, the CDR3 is TGTGCCAGCAGACAAGGGACAGGGAGGCGGATGAACACTGAAGCTTTCTTT.

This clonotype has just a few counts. CDR3 sequence reads: CASSLSRRVVDTEAFF. The DNA of the CDR3 is TGTGCCAGCAGCTTAAGTAGGAGGGTGGTGGACACTGAAGCTTTCTTT. J is TRBJ1-1 and V is TRBV7-2; D not certain. The germline V gene has CDR1 SGHTA and CDR2 FQGNSA. This CDR3 spans 16 amino acids. V shed 2 bases and J shed 3 bases, with 16 bases lying between them.

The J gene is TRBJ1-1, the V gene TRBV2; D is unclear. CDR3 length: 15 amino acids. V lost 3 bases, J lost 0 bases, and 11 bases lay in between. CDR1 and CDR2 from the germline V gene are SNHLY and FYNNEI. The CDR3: CASSDSVALNTEAFF. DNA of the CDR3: TGTGCCAGCAGTGATAGTGTTGCTTTGAACACTGAAGCTTTCTTT.

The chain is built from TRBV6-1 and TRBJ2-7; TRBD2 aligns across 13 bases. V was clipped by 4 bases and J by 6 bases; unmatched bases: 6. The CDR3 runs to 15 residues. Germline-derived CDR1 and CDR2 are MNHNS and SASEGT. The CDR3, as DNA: TGTGCCAGCAGTGCCGATGGGACTAGCGGGACCGAGCAGTACTTC. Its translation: CASSADGTSGTEQYF.

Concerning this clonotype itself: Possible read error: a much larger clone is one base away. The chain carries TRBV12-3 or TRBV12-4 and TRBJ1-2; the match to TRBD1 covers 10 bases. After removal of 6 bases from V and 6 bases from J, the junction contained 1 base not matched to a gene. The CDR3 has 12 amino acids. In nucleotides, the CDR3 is TGTGCCAGCAGGACAGGGGGCCATGGCTACACCTTC. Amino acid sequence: CASRTGGHGYTF.

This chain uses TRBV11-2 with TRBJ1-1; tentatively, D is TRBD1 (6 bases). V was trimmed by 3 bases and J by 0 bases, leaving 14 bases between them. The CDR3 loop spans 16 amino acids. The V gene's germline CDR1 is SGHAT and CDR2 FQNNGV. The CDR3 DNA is TGTGCCAGCAGCTTCAGAGTTACAGGGTTGAACACTGAAGCTTTCTTT. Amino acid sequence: CASSFRVTGLNTEAFF.

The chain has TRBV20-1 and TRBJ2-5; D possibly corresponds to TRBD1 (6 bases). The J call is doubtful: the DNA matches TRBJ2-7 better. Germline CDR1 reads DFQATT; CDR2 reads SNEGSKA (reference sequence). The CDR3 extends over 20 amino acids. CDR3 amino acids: CSARSDSQGSPWPLYYEQYF. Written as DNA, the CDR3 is TGCAGTGCTAGATCGGATTCACAGGGTTCTCCCTGGCCCCTTTACTACGAGCAGTACTTC.

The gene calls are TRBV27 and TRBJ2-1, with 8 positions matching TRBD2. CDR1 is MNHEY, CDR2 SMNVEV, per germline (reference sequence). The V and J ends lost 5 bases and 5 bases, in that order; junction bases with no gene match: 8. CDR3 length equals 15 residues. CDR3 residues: CASSIAGTPNNEQFF. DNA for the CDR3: TGTGCCAGCAGTATAGCGGGGACCCCCAACAATGAGCAGTTCTTC.

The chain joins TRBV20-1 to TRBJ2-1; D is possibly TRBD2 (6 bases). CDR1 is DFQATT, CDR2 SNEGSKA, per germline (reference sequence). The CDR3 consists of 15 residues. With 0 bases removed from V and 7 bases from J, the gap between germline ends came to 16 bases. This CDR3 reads CSARDPGSTGNEQFF. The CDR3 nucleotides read TGCAGTGCTAGAGATCCCGGGAGTACGGGTAATGAGCAGTTCTTC.

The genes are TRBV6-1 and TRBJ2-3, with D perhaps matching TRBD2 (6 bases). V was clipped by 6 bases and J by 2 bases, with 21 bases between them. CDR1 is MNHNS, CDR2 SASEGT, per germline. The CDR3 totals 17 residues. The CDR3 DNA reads TGTGCCAGCAGCGGACTCCGGGGGAGCGGACACACAGATACGCAGTATTTT. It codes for CASSGLRGSGHTDTQYF.

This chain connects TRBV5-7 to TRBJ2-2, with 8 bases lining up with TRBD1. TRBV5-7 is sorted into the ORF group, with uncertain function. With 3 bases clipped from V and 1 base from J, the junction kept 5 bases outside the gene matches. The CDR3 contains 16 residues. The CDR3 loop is CASSYDRGLNTGELFF. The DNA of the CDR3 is TGTGCCAGCAGCTACGACAGGGGTTTGAACACCGGGGAGCTGTTTTTT.

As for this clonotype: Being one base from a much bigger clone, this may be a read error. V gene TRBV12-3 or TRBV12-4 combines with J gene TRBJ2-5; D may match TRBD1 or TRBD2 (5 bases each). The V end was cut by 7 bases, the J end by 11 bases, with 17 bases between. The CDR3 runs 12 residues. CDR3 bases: TGTGCCAGCATTTTCAGGGTTAGGGAGCAGTACTTC. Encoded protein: CASIFRVREQYF.

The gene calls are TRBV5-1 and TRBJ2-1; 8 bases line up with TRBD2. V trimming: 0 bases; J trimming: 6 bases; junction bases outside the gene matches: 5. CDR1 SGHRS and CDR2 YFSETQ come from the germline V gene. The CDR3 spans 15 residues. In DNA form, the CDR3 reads TGCGCCAGCAGCTTGGAATCGGGGGGGCGCAATGAGCAGTTCTTC. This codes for CASSLESGGRNEQFF.